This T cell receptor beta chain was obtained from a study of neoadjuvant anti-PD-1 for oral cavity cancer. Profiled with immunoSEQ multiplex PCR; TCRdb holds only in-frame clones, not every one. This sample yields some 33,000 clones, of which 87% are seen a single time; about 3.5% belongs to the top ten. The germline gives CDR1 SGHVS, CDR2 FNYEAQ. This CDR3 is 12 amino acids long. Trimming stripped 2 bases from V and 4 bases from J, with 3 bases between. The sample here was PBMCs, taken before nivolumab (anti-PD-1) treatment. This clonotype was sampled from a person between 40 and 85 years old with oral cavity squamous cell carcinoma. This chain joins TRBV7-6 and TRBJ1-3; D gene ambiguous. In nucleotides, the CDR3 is TGTGCCAGCAGCTTATCGGGAAACACCATATATTTT. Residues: CASSLSGNTIYF.